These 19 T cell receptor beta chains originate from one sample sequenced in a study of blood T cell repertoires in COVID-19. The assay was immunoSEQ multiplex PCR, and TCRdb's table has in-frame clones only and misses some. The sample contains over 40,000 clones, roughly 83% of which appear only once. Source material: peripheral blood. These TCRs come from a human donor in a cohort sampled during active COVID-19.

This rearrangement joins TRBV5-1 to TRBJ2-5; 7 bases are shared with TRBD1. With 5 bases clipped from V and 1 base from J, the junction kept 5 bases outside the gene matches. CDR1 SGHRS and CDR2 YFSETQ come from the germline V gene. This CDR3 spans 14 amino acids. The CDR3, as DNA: TGCGCCAGCAGTTCGGACAGGATCCAAGAGACCCAGTACTTC. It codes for CASSSDRIQETQYF.

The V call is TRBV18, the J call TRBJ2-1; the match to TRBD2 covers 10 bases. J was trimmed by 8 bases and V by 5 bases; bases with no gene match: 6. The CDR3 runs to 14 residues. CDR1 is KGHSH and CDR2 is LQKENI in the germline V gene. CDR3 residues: CASSTSGAGDEQFF. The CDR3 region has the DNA TGTGCCAGCTCAACTAGCGGGGCGGGGGATGAGCAGTTCTTC.

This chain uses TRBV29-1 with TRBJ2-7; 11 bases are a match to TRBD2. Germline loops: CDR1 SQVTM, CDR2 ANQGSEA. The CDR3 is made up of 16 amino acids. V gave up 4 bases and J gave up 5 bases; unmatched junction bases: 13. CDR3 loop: CSVGGIAGGPRDEQYF. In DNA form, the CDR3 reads TGCAGCGTTGGGGGTATAGCGGGAGGGCCGCGTGACGAGCAGTACTTC.

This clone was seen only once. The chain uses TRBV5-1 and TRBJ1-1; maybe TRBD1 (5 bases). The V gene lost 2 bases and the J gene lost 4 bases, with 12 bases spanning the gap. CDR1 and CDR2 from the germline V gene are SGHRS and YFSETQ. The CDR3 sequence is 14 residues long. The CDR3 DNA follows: TGCGCCAGCAGCTTCCAGGGCGGGGTCACTGAAGCTTTCTTT. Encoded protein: CASSFQGGVTEAFF.

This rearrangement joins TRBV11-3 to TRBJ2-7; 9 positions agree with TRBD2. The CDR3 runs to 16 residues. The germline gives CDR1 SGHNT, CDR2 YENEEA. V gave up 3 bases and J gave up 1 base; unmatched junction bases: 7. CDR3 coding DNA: TGTGCCAGCAGCTTGCCTAGCGGGATTACTTCCTACGAGCAGTACTTC. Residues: CASSLPSGITSYEQYF.

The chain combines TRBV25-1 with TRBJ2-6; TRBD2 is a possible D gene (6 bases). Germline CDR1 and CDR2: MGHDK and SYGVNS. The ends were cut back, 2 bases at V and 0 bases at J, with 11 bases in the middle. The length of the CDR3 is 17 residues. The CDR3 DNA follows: TGTGCCAGCAGTGAAGGAGGGCACTTCTCTGGGGCCAACGTCCTGACTTTC. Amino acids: CASSEGGHFSGANVLTF. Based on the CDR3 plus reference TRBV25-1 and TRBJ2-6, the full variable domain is EADIYQTPRYLVIGTGKKITLECSQTMGHDKMYWYQQDPGMELHLIHYSYGVNSTEKGDLSSESTVSRIRTEHFPLTLESARPSHTSQYLCASSEGGHFSGANVLTFGAGSRLTVL.

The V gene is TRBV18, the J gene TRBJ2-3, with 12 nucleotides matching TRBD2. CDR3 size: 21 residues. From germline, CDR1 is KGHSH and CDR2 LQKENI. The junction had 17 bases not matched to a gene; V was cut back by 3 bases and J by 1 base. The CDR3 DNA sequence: TGTGCCAGCTCACCTAGACTAGCGGGAGTAACGGCGCTCAGACGCACAGATACGCAGTATTTT. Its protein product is CASSPRLAGVTALRRTDTQYF.

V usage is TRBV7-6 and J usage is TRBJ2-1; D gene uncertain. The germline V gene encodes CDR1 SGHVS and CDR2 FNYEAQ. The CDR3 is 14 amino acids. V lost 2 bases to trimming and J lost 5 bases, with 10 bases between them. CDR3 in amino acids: CASSLFLGDNEQFF. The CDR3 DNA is TGTGCCAGCAGCTTATTTCTCGGAGACAATGAGCAGTTCTTC. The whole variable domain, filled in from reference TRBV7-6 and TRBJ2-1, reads GAGVSQSPRYKVTKRGQDVALRCDPISGHVSLYWYRQALGQGPEFLTYFNYEAQQDKSGLPNDRFSAERPEGSISTLTIQRTEQRDSAMYRCASSLFLGDNEQFFGPGTRLTVL.

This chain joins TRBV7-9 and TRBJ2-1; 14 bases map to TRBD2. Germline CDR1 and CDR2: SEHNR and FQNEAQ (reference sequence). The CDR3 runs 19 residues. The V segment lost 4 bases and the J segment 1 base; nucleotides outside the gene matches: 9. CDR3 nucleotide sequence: TGTGCCAGCAGCTCTACCCCGGGACTAGCGGGAGTGTCCTACAATGAGCAGTTCTTC. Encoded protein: CASSSTPGLAGVSYNEQFF.

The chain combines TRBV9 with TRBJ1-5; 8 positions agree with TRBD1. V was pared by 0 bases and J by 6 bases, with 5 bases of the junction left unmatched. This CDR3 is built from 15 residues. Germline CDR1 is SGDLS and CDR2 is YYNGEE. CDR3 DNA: TGTGCCAGCAGCGTAGGGGCAGGGGGCGGTCAGCCCCAGCATTTT. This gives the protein CASSVGAGGGQPQHF.

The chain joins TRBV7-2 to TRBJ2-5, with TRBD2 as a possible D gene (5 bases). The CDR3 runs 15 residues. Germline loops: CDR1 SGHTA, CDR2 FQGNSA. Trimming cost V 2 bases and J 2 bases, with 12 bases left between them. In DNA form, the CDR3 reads TGTGCCAGCAGCTTAAGCAGCGGCACTCAAGAGACCCAGTACTTC. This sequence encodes CASSLSSGTQETQYF. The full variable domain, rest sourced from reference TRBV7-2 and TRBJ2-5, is GAGVSQSPSNKVTEKGKDVELRCDPISGHTALYWYRQSLGQGLEFLIYFQGNSAPDKSGLPSDRFSAERTGGSVSTLTIQRTQQEDSAVYLCASSLSSGTQETQYFGPGTRLLVL.

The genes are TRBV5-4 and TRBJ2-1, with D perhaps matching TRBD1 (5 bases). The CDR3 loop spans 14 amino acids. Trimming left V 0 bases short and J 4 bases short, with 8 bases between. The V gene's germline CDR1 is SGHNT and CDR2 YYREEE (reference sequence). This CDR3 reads CASSLGGLYNEQFF. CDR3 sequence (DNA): TGTGCCAGCAGCTTGGGGGGCCTATACAATGAGCAGTTCTTC.

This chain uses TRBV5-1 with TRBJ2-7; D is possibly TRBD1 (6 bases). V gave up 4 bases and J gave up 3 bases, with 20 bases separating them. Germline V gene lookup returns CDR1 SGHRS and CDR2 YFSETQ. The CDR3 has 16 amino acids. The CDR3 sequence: CASSLTGRGYDYEQYF. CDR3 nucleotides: TGCGCCAGCAGCCTGACAGGAAGGGGGTATGACTACGAGCAGTACTTC. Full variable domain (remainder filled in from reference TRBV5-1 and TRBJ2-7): KAGVTQTPRYLIKTRGQQVTLSCSPISGHRSVSWYQQTPGQGLQFLFEYFSETQRNKGNFPGRFSGRQFSNSRSEMNVSTLELGDSALYLCASSLTGRGYDYEQYFGPGTRLTVT.

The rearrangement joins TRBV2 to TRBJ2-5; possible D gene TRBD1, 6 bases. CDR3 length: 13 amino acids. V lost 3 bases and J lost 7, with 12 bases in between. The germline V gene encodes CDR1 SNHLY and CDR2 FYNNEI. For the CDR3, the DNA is TGTGCCAGCAGTGAGGGGGCAGTAGGGACCCAGTACTTC. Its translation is CASSEGAVGTQYF. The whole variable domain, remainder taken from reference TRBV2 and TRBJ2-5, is EPEVTQTPSHQVTQMGQEVILRCVPISNHLYFYWYRQILGQKVEFLVSFYNNEISEKSEIFDDQFSVERPDGSNFTLKIRSTKLEDSAMYFCASSEGAVGTQYFGPGTRLLVL.

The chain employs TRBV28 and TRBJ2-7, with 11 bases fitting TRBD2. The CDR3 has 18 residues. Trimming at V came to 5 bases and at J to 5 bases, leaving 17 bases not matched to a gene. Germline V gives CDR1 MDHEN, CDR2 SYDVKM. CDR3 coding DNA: TGTGCCAGCAGTCCCCTGTCCCTAGCGGGGGGAAAACCCCACGAGCAGTACTTC. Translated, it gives CASSPLSLAGGKPHEQYF.

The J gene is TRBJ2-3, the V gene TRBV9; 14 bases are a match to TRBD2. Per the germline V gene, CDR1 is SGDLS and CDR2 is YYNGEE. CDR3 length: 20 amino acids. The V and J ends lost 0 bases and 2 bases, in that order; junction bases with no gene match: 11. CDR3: CASSVAPTSGRAMPTDTQYF. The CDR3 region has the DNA TGTGCCAGCAGCGTAGCCCCGACTAGCGGGAGGGCCATGCCCACAGATACGCAGTATTTT.

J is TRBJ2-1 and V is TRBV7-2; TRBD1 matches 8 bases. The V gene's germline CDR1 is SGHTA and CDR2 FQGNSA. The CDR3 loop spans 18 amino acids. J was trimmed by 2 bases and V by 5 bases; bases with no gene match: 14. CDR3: CASSHPPRQGTTYNEQFF. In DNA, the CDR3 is TGTGCCAGCAGCCACCCGCCTCGACAGGGGACCACCTACAATGAGCAGTTCTTC.

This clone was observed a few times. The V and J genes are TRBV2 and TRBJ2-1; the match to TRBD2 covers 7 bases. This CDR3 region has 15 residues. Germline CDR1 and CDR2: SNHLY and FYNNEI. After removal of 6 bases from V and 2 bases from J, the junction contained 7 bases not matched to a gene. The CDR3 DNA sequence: TGTGCCAGCAGGGGGCGGGAGTCCCCCTACAATGAGCAGTTCTTC. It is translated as CASRGRESPYNEQFF.

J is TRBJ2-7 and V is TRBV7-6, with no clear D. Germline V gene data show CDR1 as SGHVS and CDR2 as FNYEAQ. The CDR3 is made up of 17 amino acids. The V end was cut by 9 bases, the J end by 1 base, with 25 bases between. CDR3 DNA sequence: TGTGCCAGTTCCCGTACAGTAGTTGGTGGGCCATCCTACGAGCAGTACTTC. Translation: CASSRTVVGGPSYEQYF.